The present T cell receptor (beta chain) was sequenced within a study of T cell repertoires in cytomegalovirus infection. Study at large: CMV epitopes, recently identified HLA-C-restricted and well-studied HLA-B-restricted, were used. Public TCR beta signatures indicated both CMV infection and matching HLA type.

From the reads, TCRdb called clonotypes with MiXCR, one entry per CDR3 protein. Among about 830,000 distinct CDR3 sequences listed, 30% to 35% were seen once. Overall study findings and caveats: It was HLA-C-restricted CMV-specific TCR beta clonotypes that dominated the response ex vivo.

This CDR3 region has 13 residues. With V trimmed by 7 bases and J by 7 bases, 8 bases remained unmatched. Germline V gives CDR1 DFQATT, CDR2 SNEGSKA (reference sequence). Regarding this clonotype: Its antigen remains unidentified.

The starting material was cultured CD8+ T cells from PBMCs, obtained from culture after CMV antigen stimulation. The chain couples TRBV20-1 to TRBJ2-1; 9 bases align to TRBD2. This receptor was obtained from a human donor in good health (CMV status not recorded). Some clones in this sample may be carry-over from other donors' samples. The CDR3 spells CSGSGGPGNEQFF. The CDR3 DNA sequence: TGCAGTGGTAGCGGGGGCCCCGGGAATGAGCAGTTCTTC.